The present T cell receptor beta chain was sequenced within a study of blood T cell repertoires in COVID-19. CDR1 MDHEN and CDR2 SYDVKM come from the germline V gene. The CDR3 contains 14 residues. Trimming took 3 bases from V and 2 from J, leaving 11 bases between them. Clones were read by immunoSEQ multiplex PCR, and TCRdb kept only the in-frame ones, dropping some. This sample yields 440,000 or so clones, of which about 91% are seen a single time; roughly 1.6% belongs to the top ten. The rearrangement links TRBV28 to TRBJ2-7; the D gene is possibly TRBD2 (5 bases). This TCR was sampled from a woman in her 40s with COVID-19, enrolled during active disease. The sample comprised peripheral blood. CDR3 loop: CASSLNGNPYEQYF. The CDR3 coding sequence is TGTGCCAGCAGTTTGAACGGGAACCCCTACGAGCAGTACTTC.